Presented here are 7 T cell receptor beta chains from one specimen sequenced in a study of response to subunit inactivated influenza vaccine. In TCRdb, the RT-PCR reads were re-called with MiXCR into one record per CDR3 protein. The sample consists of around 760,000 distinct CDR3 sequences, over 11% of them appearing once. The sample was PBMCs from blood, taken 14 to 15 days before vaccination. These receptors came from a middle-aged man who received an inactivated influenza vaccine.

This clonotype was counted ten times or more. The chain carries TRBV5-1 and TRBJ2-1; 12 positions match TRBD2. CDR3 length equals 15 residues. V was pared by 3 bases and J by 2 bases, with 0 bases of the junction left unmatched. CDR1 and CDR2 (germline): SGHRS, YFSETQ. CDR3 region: CASSWTSGTYNEQFF. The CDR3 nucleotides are TGCGCCAGCAGCTGGACTAGCGGGACCTACAATGAGCAGTTCTTC.

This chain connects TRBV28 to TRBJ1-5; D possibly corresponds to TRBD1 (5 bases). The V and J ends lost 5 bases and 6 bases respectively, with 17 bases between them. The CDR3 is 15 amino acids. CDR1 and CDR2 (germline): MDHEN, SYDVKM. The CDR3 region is CASSQEGMTTQPQHF. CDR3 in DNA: TGTGCCAGCAGTCAAGAGGGGATGACGACTCAGCCCCAGCATTTT.

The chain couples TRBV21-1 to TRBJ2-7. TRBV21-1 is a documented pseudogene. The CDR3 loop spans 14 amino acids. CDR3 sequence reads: CASSSSLVVYEQYF. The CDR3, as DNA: TGTGCCAGCAGCTCGAGCCTGGTTGTCTACGAGCAGTACTTC.

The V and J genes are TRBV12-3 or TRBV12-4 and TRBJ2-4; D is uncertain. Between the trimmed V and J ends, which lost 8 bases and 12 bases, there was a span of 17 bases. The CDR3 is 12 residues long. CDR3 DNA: TGTGCCAGCGGATTATCGGATATTACTCAGTACTTC. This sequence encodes CASGLSDITQYF.

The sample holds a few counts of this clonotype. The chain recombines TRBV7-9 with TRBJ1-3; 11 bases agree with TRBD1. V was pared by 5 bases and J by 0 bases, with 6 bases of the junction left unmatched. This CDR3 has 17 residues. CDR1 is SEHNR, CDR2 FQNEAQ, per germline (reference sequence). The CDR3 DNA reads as TGTGCCAGCAGCCCCGGACAGGGGGCTGCCTCTGGAAACACCATATATTTT. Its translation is CASSPGQGAASGNTIYF. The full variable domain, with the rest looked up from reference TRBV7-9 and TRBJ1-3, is DTGVSQNPRHKITKRGQNVTFRCDPISEHNRLYWYRQTLGQGPEFLTYFQNEAQLEKSRLLSDRFSAERPKGSFSTLEIQRTEQGDSAMYLCASSPGQGAASGNTIYFGEGSWLTVV.

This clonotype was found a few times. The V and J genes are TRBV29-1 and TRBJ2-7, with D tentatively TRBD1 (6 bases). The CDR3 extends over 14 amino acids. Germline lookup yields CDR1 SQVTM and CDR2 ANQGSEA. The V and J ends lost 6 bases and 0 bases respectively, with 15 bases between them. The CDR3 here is CSVAGTPSSYEQYF. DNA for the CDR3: TGCAGCGTAGCCGGGACACCGAGCTCCTACGAGCAGTACTTC.

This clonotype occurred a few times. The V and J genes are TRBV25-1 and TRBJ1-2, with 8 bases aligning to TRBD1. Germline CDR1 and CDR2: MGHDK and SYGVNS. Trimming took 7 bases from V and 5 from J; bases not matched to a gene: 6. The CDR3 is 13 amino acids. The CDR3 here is CASTGTGGYGYTF. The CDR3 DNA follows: TGTGCCAGCACTGGGACAGGCGGGTATGGCTACACCTTC.